This TCR beta chain was documented in a study of cytotoxic CD8 clonotypes in ibrutinib-treated CLL. At the level of the study: Complete response was seen in 2 patients and partial in some 25; about twelve progressed and approximately 14 stayed remitted after a median around 68 months.

Details on this clone: Its antigen is unknown.

Points from the study as a whole: Clonality at baseline surpassed age-matched healthy donors and tracked circulating CD8+ T-cell counts. Increased clonality at ibrutinib response gave way to a return toward baseline at progression.

This table comes from immunoSEQ multiplex PCR, and its TCRdb copy is limited to in-frame clones, with some not included. Among 200,000 or so clones, about four fifths were seen once, and the ten largest hold about 10%. CDR1 is SGHRS and CDR2 is YFSETQ in the germline V gene. CDR3 size: 12 residues. Trimming left V 5 bases short and J 1 base short, with 6 bases between. Cryopreserved PBMCs provided about 2 micrograms of genomic DNA for the TCR beta libraries. The rearrangement joins TRBV5-1 to TRBJ1-1; D is perhaps TRBD1 (5 bases). The sequencing here drew on PBMCs, taken after 12 months of ibrutinib treatment. This receptor was taken from a human donor with chronic lymphocytic leukemia. CDR3 protein: CASRGQNTEAFF. DNA for the CDR3: TGCGCCAGCAGAGGACAGAACACTGAAGCTTTCTTT.